The clone carrying this T cell receptor beta chain was counted only a few times. The antigen is undetermined. This CDR3 has 15 amino acids. CDR1 and CDR2 (germline): DFQATT, SNEGSKA (reference sequence). Trimming shortened V by 4 bases and J by 0 bases, and 15 bases separated the two germline ends. Documented time point: late sampling 161 to 241 days after vaccination in a few convalescent patients. Treatment indicated: roughly ten-day PBMC culture with coronavirus spike peptide pools or control peptides (ViraFEST assay). Cultured CD4+ T-cell DNA underwent Oncomine TCR Beta short-read sequencing. TCRdb redid the calling of the PCR reads with MiXCR, one entry per CDR3 protein. There are about 23,000 distinct CDR3 sequences in the sample; under 40% occur only once, and under 10% lies in the top ten. The data were obtained in a study of vaccination and CD4 T cells after COVID-19. At the level of the study: Two doses of either BNT162b2 or mRNA-1273 vaccine were given to participants. Control wells got either CEFX epitopes, HIV-1 Nef peptides, or no peptide at all.

The TCR sequence derives from a human donor who had recovered from COVID-19. V is TRBV20-1 and J is TRBJ1-1; D is unclear. This specimen consisted of CD4+ T cells from blood, cultured in vitro, obtained about 7 months after SARS-CoV-2 vaccination. The CDR3 region is CSAIGTAVLNTEAFF. In DNA, the CDR3 is TGCAGTGCTATTGGTACGGCAGTCCTGAACACTGAAGCTTTCTTT.